This TCR beta chain was recorded in a study of type 1 and type 2 diabetes patients. Across the study: T cells were magnetically sorted from PBMCs as CD4+ or CD8+ subsets.

PCR was run on genomic DNA. The TCR beta CDR3 region was amplified using 30 forward and 13 reverse primers. MiXCR was run by TCRdb on the multiplex PCR reads, yielding one entry per CDR3 protein. The top ten clones hold 12% to 15% of a sample with 250,000 or so distinct CDR3 sequences, around 47% of them seen once. The CDR3 has 13 residues. V lost 2 bases and J 4 bases, leaving 12 bases between the germline ends. In germline, CDR1 is GTSNPN, CDR2 SVGIG (reference sequence). Study findings and constraints: Some HECs seen only in T1D might also appear in more T2D or control samples. A median of one highly-expanded CD4+ clone, covering roughly 4% of reads, occurred in type 2 diabetes.

Diabetic patients met standard criteria for type 1 or type 2 diabetes. As for this clonotype: The antigen is undetermined. A clone one base away is much larger, so this may be a read error.

The sample was peripheral blood mononuclear cells (PBMCs). The gene calls are TRBV30 and TRBJ2-7; D is unresolved. The receptor was derived from a man aged 18 to 29 with type 2 diabetes. The CDR3 region has the DNA TGTGCCTGGAGTCAAAGTCGTGGATACGAGCAGTACTTC. Protein product: CAWSQSRGYEQYF.